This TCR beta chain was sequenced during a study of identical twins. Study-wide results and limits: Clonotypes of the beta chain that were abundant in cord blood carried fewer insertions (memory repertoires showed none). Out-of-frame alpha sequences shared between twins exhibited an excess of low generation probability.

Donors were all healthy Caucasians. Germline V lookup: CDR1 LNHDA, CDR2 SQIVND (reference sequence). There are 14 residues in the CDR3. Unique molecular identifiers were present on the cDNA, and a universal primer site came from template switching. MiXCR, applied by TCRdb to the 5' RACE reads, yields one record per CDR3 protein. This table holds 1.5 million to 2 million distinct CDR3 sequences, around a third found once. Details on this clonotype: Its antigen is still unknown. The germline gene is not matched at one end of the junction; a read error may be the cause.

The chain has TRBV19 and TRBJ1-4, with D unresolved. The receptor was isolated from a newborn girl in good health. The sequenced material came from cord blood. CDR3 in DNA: TGTGCCAGTAGTACCAGGTGGGATAATGAAAGACTGTTTTTT. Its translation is CASSTRWDNERLFF.